This T cell receptor beta chain was documented in a study of T cells in Graves' hyperthyroidism and ophthalmopathy. The study, taken as a whole, reports: Researchers found most expanded thyroid clonotypes above 0.001 in blood as well.

The study defined stable Graves' hyperthyroidism as no ophthalmopathy progression within 18 months. Those patients with uncontrolled infection, other autoimmune disease, pregnancy or lactation were excluded. Remarks on this clonotype: Its antigen is undetermined.

Trimming took 5 bases from V and 7 from J, leaving 23 bases between them. The length of the CDR3 is 16 residues. The germline V gene has CDR1 SGHVS and CDR2 FNYEAQ. TCR beta CDR3 region amplification was performed from RNA transcripts. RT-PCR in the first round (using the HTBI primer set) targeted the TCR CDR3. TCRdb processed the multiplex PCR reads anew with MiXCR; each CDR3 protein has one entry. Of approximately 640,000 distinct CDR3 sequences in the sample, roughly 16% were seen once. The origin of this receptor is a woman in her twenties or thirties with Graves' hyperthyroidism. This chain links TRBV7-6 with TRBJ1-1; D is unresolved. Material: blood. The CDR3 DNA reads as TGTGCCAGCAGCCCGCGGGGTGTAGGGCCTTCGGATGAAGCTTTCTTT. As protein: CASSPRGVGPSDEAFF.